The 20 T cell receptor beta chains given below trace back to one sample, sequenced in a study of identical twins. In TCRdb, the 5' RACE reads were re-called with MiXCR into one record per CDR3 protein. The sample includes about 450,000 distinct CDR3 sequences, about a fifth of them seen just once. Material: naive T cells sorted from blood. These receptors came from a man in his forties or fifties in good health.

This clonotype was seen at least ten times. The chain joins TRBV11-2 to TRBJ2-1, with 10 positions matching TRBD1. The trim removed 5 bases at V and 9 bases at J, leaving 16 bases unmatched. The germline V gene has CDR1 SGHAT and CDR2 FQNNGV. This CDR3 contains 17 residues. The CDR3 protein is CASSPPGGDRGRGEQFF. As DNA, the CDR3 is TGTGCCAGCAGCCCTCCCGGGGGGGACAGGGGAAGGGGTGAGCAGTTCTTC.

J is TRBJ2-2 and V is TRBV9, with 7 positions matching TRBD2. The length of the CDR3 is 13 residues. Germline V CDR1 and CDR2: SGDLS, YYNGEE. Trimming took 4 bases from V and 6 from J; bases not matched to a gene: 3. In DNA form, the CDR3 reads TGTGCCAGCAGCCTAGCGGCCCCCGGGGAGCTGTTTTTT. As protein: CASSLAAPGELFF.

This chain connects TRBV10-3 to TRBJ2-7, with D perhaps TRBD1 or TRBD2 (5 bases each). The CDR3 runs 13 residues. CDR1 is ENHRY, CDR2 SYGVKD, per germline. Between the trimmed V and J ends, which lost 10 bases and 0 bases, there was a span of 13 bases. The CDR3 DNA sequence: TGTGCCACTACCGGGACGGACTCCTACGAGCAGTACTTC. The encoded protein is CATTGTDSYEQYF.

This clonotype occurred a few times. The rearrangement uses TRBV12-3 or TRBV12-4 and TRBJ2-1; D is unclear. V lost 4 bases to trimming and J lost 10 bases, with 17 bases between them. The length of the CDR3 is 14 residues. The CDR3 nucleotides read TGTGCCAGCAGTTCTTCTCAGAACCACGTCGAGCAGTTCTTC. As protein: CASSSSQNHVEQFF.

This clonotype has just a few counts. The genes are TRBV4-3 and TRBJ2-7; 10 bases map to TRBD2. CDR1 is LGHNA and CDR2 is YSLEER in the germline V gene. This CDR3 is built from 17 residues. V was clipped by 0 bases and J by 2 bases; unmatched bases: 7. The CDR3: CASSQELAGVLTYEQYF. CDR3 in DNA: TGCGCCAGCAGCCAAGAGCTAGCGGGAGTCTTGACCTACGAGCAGTACTTC.

The CDR3, as DNA: TGTGCCATCACCGGGGGGGATACGCAGTATTTT. It translates to CAITGGDTQYF. The rearrangement uses TRBV10-3 and TRBJ2-3; the match to TRBD2 covers 7 bases. This CDR3 spans 11 amino acids. The V and J ends lost 7 bases and 6 bases, in that order; junction bases with no gene match: 1. Germline loops: CDR1 ENHRY, CDR2 SYGVKD.

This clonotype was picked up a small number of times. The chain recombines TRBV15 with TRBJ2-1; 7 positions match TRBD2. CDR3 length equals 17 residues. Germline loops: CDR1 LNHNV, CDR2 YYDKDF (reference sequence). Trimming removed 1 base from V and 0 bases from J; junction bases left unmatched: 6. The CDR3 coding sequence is TGTGCCACCAGCAGAGGCGATAGCGGGCTCTCCTACAATGAGCAGTTCTTC. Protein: CATSRGDSGLSYNEQFF.

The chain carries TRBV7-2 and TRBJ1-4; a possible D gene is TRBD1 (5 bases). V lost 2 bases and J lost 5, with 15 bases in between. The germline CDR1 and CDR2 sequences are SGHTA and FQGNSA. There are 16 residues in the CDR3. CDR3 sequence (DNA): TGTGCCAGCAGCTTACCGAGCCGGGGGAAAAATGAAAAACTGTTTTTT. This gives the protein CASSLPSRGKNEKLFF.

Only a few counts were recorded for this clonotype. CDR3 amino acids: CASSQGEGRLDYGYTF. In nucleotides, the CDR3 is TGCGCCAGCAGCCAAGGTGAAGGCCGCCTCGATTATGGCTACACCTTC. This chain connects TRBV4-3 to TRBJ1-2; D remains unclear. Germline V gives CDR1 LGHNA, CDR2 YSLEER. The V and J ends lost 1 base and 5 bases respectively, with 17 bases between them. This CDR3 comprises 16 residues.

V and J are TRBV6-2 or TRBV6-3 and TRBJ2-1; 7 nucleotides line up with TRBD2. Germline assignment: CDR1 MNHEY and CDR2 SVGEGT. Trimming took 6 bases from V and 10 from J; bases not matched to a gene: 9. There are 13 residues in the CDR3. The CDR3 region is CASRNPGGAEQFF. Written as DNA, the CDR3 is TGTGCCAGCAGGAACCCGGGGGGAGCGGAGCAGTTCTTC.

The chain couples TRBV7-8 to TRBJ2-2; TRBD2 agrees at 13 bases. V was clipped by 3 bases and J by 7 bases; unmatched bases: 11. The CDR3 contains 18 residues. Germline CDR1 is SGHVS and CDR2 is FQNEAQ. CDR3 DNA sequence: TGTGCCAGCAGCTTTCAAAACTTCGGACTAGCGGGAGTCGGGGAGCTGTTTTTT. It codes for CASSFQNFGLAGVGELFF. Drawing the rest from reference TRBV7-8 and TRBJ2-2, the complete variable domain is GAGVSQSPRYKVAKRGQDVALRCDPISGHVSLFWYQQALGQGPEFLTYFQNEAQLDKSGLPSDRFFAERPEGSVSTLKIQRTQQEDSAVYLCASSFQNFGLAGVGELFFGEGSRLTVL.

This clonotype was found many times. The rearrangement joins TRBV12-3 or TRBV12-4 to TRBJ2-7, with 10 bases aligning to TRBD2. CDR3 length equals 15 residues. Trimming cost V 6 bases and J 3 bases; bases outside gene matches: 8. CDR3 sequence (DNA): TGTGCCAGCAGCGTAGGCACTAGCGGGATCTACGAGCAGTACTTC. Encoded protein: CASSVGTSGIYEQYF.

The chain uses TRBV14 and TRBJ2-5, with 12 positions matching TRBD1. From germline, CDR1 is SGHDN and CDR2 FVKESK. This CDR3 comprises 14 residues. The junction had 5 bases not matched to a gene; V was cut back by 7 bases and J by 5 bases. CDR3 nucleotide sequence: TGTGCCAGCAAGGGACAGGGGGCGCGTGAGACCCAGTACTTC. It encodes CASKGQGARETQYF.

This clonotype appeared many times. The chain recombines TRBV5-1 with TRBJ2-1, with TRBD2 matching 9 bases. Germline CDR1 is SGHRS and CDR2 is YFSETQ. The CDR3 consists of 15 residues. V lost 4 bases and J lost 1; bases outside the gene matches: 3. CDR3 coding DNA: TGCGCCAGCAGCCTTAGCGGGAGTTCCTACAATGAGCAGTTCTTC. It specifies CASSLSGSSYNEQFF.

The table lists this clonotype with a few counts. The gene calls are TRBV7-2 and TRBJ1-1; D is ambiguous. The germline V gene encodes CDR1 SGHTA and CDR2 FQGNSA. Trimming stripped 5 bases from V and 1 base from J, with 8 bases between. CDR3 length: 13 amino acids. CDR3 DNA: TGTGCCAGCAGCACCGACAAGAACACTGAAGCTTTCTTT. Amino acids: CASSTDKNTEAFF.

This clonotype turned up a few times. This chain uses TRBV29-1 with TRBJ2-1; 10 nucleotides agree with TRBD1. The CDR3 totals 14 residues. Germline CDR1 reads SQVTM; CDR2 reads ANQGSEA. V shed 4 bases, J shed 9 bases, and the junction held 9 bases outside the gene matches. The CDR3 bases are TGCAGCGTTGCCACGGGACAGGGGATTCCTGAGCAGTTCTTC. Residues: CSVATGQGIPEQFF.

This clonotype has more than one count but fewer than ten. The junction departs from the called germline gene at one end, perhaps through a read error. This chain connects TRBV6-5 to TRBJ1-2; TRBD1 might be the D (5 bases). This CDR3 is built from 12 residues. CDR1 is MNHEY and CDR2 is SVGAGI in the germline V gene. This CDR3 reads CANSYGHGGYTF. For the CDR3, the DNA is TGTGCCAACAGTTACGGACACGGGGGCTACACCTTC.

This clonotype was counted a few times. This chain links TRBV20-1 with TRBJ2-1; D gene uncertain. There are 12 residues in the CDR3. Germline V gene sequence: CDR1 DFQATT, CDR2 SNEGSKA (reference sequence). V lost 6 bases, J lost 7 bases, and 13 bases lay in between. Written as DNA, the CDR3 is TGCAGTGCCGTACCCACCTGGAATGAGCAGTTCTTC. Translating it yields CSAVPTWNEQFF.

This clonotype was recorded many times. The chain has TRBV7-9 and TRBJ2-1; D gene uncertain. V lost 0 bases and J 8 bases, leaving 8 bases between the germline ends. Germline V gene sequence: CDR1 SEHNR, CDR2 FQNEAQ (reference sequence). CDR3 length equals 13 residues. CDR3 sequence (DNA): TGTGCCAGCAGCTTAGCTTCCATGGATGAGCAGTTCTTC. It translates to CASSLASMDEQFF. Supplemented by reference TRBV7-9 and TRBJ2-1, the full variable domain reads DTGVSQNPRHKITKRGQNVTFRCDPISEHNRLYWYRQTLGQGPEFLTYFQNEAQLEKSRLLSDRFSAERPKGSFSTLEIQRTEQGDSAMYLCASSLASMDEQFFGPGTRLTVL.

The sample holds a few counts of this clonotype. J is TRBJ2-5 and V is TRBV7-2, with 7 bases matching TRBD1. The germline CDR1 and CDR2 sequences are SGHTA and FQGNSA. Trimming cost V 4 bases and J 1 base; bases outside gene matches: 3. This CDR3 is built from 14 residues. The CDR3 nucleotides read TGTGCCAGCAGCTCCCGACAGGGCCAAGAGACCCAGTACTTC. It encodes CASSSRQGQETQYF.